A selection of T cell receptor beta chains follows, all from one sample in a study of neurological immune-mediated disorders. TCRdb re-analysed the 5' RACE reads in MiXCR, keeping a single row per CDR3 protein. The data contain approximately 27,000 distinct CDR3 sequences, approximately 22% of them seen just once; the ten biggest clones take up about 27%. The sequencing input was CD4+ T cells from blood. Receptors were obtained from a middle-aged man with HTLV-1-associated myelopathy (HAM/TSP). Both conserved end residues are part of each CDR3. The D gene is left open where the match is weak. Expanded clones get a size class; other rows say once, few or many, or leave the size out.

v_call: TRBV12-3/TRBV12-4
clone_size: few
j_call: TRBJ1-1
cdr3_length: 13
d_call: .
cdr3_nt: TGTGCCAGCAGCCTCCAGACAAACACTGAAGCTTTCTTT
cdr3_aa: CASSLQTNTEAFF

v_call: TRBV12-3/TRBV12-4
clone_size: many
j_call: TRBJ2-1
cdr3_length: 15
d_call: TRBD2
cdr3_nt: TGTGCCAGCAACCCTAGCGGGGGTCCCCACAATGAGCAGTTCTTC
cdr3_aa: CASNPSGGPHNEQFF

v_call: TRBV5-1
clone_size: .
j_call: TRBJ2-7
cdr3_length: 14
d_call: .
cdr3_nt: TGCGCCAGCAGCCTCACCCAGACAGTATCAGAGCAGTACTTC
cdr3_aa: CASSLTQTVSEQYF

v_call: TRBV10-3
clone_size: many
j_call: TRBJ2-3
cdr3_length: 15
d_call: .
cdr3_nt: TGTGCCATCAGCTCTGGCGGGGCTAGCACAGATACGCAGTATTTT
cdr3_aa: CAISSGGASTDTQYF

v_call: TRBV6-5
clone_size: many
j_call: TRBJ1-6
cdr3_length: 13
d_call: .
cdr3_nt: TGTGCCAGCAGTTATTCACTTAATTCACCCCTCCACTTT
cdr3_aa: CASSYSLNSPLHF

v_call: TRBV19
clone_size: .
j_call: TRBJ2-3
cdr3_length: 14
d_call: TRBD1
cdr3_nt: TGTGCCAGTAGGGGACTCACAGGGGGAGATACGCAGTATTTT
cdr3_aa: CASRGLTGGDTQYF

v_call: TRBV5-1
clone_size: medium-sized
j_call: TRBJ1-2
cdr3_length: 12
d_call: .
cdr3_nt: TGCGCCAGCAGCGAGGGTAACTATGGCTACACCTTC
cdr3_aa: CASSEGNYGYTF

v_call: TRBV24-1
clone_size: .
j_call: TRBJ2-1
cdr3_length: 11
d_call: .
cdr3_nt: TGTGCCACCACAGATGGGGATGAGCAGTTCTTC
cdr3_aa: CATTDGDEQFF

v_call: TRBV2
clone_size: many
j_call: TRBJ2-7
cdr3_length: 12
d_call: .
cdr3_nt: TGTGCCAGCAGGACTAACTCCTACGAGCAGTACTTC
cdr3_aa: CASRTNSYEQYF

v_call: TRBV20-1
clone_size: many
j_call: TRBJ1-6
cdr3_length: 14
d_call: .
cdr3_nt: TGCAGTGCTGCCAGGAGCTCCTATAATTCACCCCTCCACTTT
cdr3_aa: CSAARSSYNSPLHF

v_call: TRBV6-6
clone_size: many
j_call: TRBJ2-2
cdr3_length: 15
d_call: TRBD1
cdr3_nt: TGTGCCAGCAGTTCCACAGGGGGGAACACCGGGGAGCTGTTTTTT
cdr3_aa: CASSSTGGNTGELFF

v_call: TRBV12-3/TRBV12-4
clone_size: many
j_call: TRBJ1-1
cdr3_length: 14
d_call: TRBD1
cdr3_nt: TGTGCCAGCAGTTTTTGGGACAGTAGTCCTGAAGCTTTCTTT
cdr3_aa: CASSFWDSSPEAFF

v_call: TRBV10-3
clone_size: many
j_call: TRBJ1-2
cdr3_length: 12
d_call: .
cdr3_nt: TGTGCCATCAGTGAGTCTTCGAGGCTCTACACCTTC
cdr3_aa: CAISESSRLYTF

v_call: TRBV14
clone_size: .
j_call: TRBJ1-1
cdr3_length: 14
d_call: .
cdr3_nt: TGTGCCAGCAGCCTAGTGGGGAGTAACACTGAAGCTTTCTTT
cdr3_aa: CASSLVGSNTEAFF

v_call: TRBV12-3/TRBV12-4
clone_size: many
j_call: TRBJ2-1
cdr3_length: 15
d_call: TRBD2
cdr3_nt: TGTGCCAGCAGTTCCCTAGCGGGGGGTCGCAATGAGCAGTTCTTC
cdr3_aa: CASSSLAGGRNEQFF

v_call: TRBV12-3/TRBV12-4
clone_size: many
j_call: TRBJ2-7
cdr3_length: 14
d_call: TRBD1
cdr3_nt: TGTGCCAGCACCTTCCGGGACAGATACTACGAGCAGTACTTC
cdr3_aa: CASTFRDRYYEQYF

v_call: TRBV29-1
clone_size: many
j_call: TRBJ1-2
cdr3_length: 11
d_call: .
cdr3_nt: TGCAGCGTTCACTCGGGGGATGGCTACACCTTC
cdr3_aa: CSVHSGDGYTF

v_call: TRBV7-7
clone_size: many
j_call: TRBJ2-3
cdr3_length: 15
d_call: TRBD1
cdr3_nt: TGTGCCAGCAGCCTGGGACAGGGCCCCACAGATACGCAGTATTTT
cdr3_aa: CASSLGQGPTDTQYF

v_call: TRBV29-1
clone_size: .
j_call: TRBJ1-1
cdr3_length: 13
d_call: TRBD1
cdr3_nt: TGCTGCGTCAAGACAGGGAAGTCCTCTGAAGCTTTCTTT
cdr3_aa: CCVKTGKSSEAFF

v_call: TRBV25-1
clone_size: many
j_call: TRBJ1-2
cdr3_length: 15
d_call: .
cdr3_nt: TGTGCCAGCAGTGAAAATACAGCGGTGGGTCGGGGCTACACCTTC
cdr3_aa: CASSENTAVGRGYTF

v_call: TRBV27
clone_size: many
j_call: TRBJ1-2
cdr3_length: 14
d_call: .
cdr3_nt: TGTGCCAGCAGTTTAGGCAGGGGACACTATGGCTACACCTTC
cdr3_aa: CASSLGRGHYGYTF

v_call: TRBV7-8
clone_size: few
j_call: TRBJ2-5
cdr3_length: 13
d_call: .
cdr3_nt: TGTGCCAGCAGCCCGAGCGGAGGGGAGACCCAGTACTTC
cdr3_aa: CASSPSGGETQYF

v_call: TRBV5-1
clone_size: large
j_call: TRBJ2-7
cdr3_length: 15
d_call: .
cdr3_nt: TGCGCCAGCAGCTTGGCCTCGACGGAAAACTACGAGCAGTACTTC
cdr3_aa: CASSLASTENYEQYF

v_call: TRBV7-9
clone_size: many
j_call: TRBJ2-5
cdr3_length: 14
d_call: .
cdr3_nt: TGTGCCAGCAGCTTGGCAAGCGGTCAAGAGACCCAGTACTTC
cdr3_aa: CASSLASGQETQYF

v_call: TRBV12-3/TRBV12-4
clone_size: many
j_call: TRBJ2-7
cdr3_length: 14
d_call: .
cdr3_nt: TGTGCCAGCAGCCGTCTCAGGGCCACCTACGAGCAGTACTTC
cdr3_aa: CASSRLRATYEQYF

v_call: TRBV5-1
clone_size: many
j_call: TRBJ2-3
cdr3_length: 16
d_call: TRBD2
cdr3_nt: TGCGCCAGCAGCGATCGATCTAGCGGGGGTGCAGATACGCAGTATTTT
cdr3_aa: CASSDRSSGGADTQYF

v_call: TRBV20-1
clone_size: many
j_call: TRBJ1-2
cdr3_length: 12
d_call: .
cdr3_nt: TGCAGTGCTAGAAATCCAGGGGATGGCTACACCTTC
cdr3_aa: CSARNPGDGYTF

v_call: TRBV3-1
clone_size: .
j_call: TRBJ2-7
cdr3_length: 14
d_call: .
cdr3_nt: TGTGCCAGCAGCCAAGAACCCCAGTACTACGAGCAGTACTTC
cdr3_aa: CASSQEPQYYEQYF

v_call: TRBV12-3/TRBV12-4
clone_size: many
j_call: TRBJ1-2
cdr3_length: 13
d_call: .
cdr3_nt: TGTGCCAGCAGGCCTACAAACAACTATGGCTACACCTTC
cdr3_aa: CASRPTNNYGYTF

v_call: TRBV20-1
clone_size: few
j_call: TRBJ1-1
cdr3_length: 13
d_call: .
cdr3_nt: TGCAGTGCTAGTTCTGGGAGAAGGACTGAAGCTTTCTTT
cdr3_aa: CSASSGRRTEAFF

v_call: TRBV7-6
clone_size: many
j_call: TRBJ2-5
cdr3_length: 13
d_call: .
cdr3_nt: TGTGCCAGCAGCCTAATACAGGGAGAGACCCAGTACTTC
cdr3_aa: CASSLIQGETQYF

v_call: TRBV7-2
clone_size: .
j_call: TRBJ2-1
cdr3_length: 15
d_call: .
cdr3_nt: TGTGCCAGCAGCTCGACCCTGGGTTCTTACAATGAGCAGTTCTTC
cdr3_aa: CASSSTLGSYNEQFF

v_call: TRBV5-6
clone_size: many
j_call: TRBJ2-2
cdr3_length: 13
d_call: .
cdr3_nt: TGTGCCAGCAGCTTCCTGGGAGACGGGGAGCTGTTTTTT
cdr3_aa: CASSFLGDGELFF

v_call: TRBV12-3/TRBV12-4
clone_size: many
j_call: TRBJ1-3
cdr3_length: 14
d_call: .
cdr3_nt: TGTGCCAGCAGTTTCGGTAGGGAAGTAAACACCATATATTTT
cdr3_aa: CASSFGREVNTIYF

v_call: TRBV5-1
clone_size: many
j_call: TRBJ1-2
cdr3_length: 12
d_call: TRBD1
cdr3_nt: TGCGCCAGCAGCCTTACAGGGGGAGGCTACACCTTC
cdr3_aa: CASSLTGGGYTF

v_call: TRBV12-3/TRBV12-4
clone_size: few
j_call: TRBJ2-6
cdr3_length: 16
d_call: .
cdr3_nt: TGTGCCAGCAGTCCGTACGGGATTTCTGGGGCCAACGTCCTGACTTTC
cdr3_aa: CASSPYGISGANVLTF

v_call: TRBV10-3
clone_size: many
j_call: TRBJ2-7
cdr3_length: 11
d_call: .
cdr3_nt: TGTGCCATCAGCCCGAGCTACGAGCAGTACTTC
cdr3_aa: CAISPSYEQYF

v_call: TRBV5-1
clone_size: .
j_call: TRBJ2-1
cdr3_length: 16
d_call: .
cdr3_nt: TGCGCCAGCAAGTGGGCGAATGGGGGCTCCTACAATGAGCAGTTCTTC
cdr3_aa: CASKWANGGSYNEQFF

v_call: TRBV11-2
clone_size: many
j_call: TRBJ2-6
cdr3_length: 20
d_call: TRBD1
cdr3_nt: TGTGCCAGCAGCTTAGCGTATTGGGGACAGGGCCCGTCTGGGGCCAACGTCCTGACTTTC
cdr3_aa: CASSLAYWGQGPSGANVLTF

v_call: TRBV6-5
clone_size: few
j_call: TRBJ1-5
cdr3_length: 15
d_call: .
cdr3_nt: TGTGCCAGCAGATCGGGTGGGCAGGGCGGTCAGCCCCAGCATTTT
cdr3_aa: CASRSGGQGGQPQHF

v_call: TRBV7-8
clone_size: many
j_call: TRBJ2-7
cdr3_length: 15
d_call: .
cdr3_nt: TGTGCCAGCAGCCCTTCACGTGGGGGTATCTACGAGCAGTACTTC
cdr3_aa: CASSPSRGGIYEQYF

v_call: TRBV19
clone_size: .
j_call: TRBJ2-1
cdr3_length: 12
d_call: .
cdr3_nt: TGTGCCAGTAGGGATTTTGGTTTTGAGCAGTTCTTC
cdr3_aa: CASRDFGFEQFF